This T cell receptor beta chain was sequenced in a study of glioma-infiltrating T cells. The CDR3 consists of 13 residues. CDR1 is DFQATT and CDR2 is SNEGSKA in the germline V gene (reference sequence). The iRepertoire nested amplicon-rescue multiplex PCR amplified TCR alpha and beta CDR3s from RNA. TCRdb reprocessed the multiplex PCR reads with MiXCR, giving one entry per CDR3 protein. There are more than 300,000 distinct CDR3 sequences in the sample; roughly 41% occur only once, and around 13% lies in the top ten. About this clonotype: Its specificity is not known. An end of the junction differs from the germline gene, which may be a read error.

Notes on the study in general: Non-neoplastic patients had below-expected tissue-blood divergence, while all gliomas exceeded expectation.

Sequenced sample: glioma tissue, nonneoplastic brain tissue, or PBMCs (not recorded which). This TCR derives from a human donor with low-grade glioma or glioblastoma, undergoing nonglioma brain surgery, or in good health (not recorded which). V is TRBV20-1 and J is TRBJ1-1; D unresolved. As DNA, the CDR3 is TGCAGTGCTGTCGAGACAAGGCACACTGAAGTTTTCTTT. Its protein product is CSAVETRHTEVFF.